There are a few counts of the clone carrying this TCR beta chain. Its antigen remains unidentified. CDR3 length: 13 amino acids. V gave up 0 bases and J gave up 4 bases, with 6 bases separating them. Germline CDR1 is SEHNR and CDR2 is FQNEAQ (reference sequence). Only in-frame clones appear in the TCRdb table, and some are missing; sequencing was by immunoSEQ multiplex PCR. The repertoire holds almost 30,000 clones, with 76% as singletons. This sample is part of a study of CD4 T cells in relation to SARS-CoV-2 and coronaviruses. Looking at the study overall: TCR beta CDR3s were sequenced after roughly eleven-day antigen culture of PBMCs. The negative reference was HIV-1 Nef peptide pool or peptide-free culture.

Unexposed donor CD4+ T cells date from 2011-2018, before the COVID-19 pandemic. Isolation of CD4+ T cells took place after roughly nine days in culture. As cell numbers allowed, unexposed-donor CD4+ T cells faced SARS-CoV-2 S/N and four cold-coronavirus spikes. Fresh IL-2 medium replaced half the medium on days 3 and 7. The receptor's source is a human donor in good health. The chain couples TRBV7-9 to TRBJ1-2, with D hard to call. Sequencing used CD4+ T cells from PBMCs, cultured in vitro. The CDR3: CASSLAMIYGYTF. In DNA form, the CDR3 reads TGTGCCAGCAGCTTAGCAATGATCTATGGCTACACCTTC.